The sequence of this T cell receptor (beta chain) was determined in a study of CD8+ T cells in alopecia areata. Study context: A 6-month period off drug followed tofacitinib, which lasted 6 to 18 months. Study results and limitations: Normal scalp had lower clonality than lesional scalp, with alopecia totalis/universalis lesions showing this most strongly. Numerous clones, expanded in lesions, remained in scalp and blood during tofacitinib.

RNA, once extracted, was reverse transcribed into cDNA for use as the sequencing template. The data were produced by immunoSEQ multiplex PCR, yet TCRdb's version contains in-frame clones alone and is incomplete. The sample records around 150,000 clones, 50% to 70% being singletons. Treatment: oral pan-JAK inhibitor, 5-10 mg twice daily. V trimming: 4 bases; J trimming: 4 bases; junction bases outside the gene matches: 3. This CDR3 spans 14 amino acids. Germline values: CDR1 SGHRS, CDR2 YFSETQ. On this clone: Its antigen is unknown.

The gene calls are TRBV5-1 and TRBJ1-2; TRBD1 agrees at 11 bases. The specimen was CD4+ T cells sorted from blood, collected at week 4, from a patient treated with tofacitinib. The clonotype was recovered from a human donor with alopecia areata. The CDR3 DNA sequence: TGCGCCAGCAGCGCCGGGACAGGGGGCTATGGCTACACCTTC. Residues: CASSAGTGGYGYTF.